These 9 T cell receptor beta chains came from one sample sequenced in a study of early T cells in non-severe SARS-CoV-2 infection (dated by TCRdb to 2020 to 2022). Library prep was done by 5' RACE. TCRdb records NextSeq 500 as the sequencer. TCRdb reprocessing: public reads trimmed at Q25 with fastp, clones called with MiXCR, in-frame beta chains kept. Entries that share a CDR3 protein sequence are merged under the most common genes and DNA. The sample data list roughly 64,000 distinct CDR3 sequences, and approximately 9.2% of these were observed just once. The ten largest clonotypes hold roughly 13% of the sample. Sequences were derived from whole blood, sampled at baseline. The receptors stem from an adult who was a healthcare worker with PCR-confirmed SARS-CoV-2 infection or an uninfected control (not recorded which).

This clonotype has a handful of counts. The chain is built from TRBV11-2 and TRBJ2-3, with TRBD2 matching 10 bases. Germline lookup yields CDR1 SGHAT and CDR2 FQNNGV. The CDR3 extends over 17 amino acids. V dropped 1 base and J dropped 4; count of bases not matched to a gene: 8. CDR3 loop: CASSLALAGISADTQYF. CDR3 DNA: TGTGCCAGCAGCTTAGCACTAGCGGGAATATCGGCAGATACGCAGTATTTT.

This clonotype was seen ten or more times. The chain joins TRBV21-1 to TRBJ2-7; the table gives TRBD1 as D, unverified against the DNA. TRBV21-1 is a recognized pseudogene. The CDR3 length is 16 residues. The CDR3 loop is CASSTARGYFSYEQYF. In nucleotides, the CDR3 is TGTGCCAGCAGCACTGCCAGGGGGTATTTCTCCTACGAGCAGTACTTC.

CDR3 DNA: TGCAGTGCTAGTCAGGGGAGTGAGCAGTACTTC. Protein product: CSASQGSEQYF. The rearrangement uses TRBV20-1 and TRBJ2-7; tentative D call: TRBD1 (6 bases). Germline V gene sequence: CDR1 DFQATT, CDR2 SNEGSKA (reference sequence). Trimming shortened V by 3 bases and J by 7 bases, and 10 bases separated the two germline ends. The CDR3 is 11 amino acids.

J is TRBJ2-5 and V is TRBV12-3 or TRBV12-4; possible D gene TRBD1, 6 bases. With 6 bases removed from V and 4 bases from J, the gap between germline ends came to 24 bases. The CDR3 totals 17 residues. This CDR3 reads CASSPNRQASRRETQYF. The DNA of the CDR3 is TGTGCCAGCAGCCCTAATAGACAGGCCTCGAGACGAGAGACCCAGTACTTC.

This chain connects TRBV18 to TRBJ2-7; TRBD2 agrees at 9 bases. CDR3 length: 13 amino acids. The V segment lost 5 bases and the J segment 2 bases; nucleotides outside the gene matches: 1. The V gene's germline CDR1 is KGHSH and CDR2 LQKENI. The CDR3 coding sequence is TGTGCCAGCTCAGCTAGCGGGGCCTACGAGCAGTACTTC. Its translation: CASSASGAYEQYF. The whole variable domain, filled in from reference TRBV18 and TRBJ2-7, reads NAGVMQNPRHLVRRRGQEARLRCSPMKGHSHVYWYRQLPEEGLKFMVYLQKENIIDESGMPKERFSAEFPKEGPSILRIQQVVRGDSAAYFCASSASGAYEQYFGPGTRLTVT.

This chain connects TRBV9 to TRBJ2-1; possibly TRBD1 or TRBD2 for D (5 bases each). CDR1 is SGDLS and CDR2 is YYNGEE in the germline V gene. This CDR3 is built from 15 residues. V lost 4 bases, J lost 0 bases, and 11 bases lay in between. The CDR3 reads CASSRSGTSYNEQFF. In DNA form, the CDR3 reads TGTGCCAGCAGCCGTAGTGGGACCTCCTACAATGAGCAGTTCTTC.

V usage is TRBV5-5 and J usage is TRBJ1-4; 7 bases agree with TRBD1. With V trimmed by 3 bases and J by 4 bases, 6 bases remained unmatched. In germline, CDR1 is SGHKS, CDR2 YYEKEE (reference sequence). The CDR3 is 15 residues long. The CDR3 region is CASSSSGTDNEKLFF. In DNA, the CDR3 is TGTGCCAGCAGCTCCTCCGGGACAGATAATGAAAAACTGTTTTTT. The full variable domain, in which reference TRBV5-5 and TRBJ1-4 provide the parts outside the CDR3, is DAGVTQSPTHLIKTRGQQVTLRCSPISGHKSVSWYQQVLGQGPQFIFQYYEKEERGRGNFPDRFSARQFPNYSSELNVNALLLGDSALYLCASSSSGTDNEKLFFGSGTQLSVL.

This clonotype was found many times. This chain connects TRBV2 to TRBJ2-1; no definite D call. Trimming removed 5 bases from V and 9 bases from J, with 14 bases in between. Germline V lookup: CDR1 SNHLY, CDR2 FYNNEI. The CDR3 totals 13 residues. The CDR3 here is CASSKNWETEQFF. DNA for the CDR3: TGTGCCAGCAGTAAAAACTGGGAAACTGAGCAGTTCTTC.

The V and J genes are TRBV5-1 and TRBJ2-3; a weak D match, TRBD1 (5 bases). The CDR3 spans 14 residues. CDR1 and CDR2 (germline): SGHRS, YFSETQ. The V gene lost 1 base and the J gene lost 6 bases, with 12 bases spanning the gap. As DNA, the CDR3 is TGCGCCAGCAGCTTGCCCCGACAGCCTGATACGCAGTATTTT. Translated, it gives CASSLPRQPDTQYF.